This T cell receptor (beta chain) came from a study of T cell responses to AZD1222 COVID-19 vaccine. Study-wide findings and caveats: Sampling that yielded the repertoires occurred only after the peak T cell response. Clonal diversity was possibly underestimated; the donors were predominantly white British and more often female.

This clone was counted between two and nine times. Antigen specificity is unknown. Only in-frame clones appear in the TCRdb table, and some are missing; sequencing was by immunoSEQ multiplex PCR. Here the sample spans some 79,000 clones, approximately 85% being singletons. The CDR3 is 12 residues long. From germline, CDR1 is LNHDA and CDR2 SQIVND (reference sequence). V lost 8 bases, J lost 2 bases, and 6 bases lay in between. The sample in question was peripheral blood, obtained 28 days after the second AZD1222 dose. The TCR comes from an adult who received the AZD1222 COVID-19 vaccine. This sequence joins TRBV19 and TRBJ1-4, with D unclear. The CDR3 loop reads CASAFTNEKLFF. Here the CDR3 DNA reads TGTGCCAGTGCCTTTACTAATGAAAAACTGTTTTTT.